This T cell receptor (beta chain) was captured in a study of T cell repertoires in cytomegalovirus infection. Study-wide context: Through public TCR beta signatures, both CMV infection and matching HLA type were indicated. Overall study results and limits: Identification of carriers of CMV plus the relevant HLA was achieved through cumulative public TCR beta family frequency. The response measured ex vivo was dominated by TCR beta clonotypes (HLA-C-restricted and CMV-specific).

TCRdb recomputed calls from the reads with MiXCR, one row per CDR3 protein. The data contain about 260,000 distinct CDR3 sequences, over 8% of them singletons. At least ten counts were recorded for this clonotype. Antigen specificity is unknown. This CDR3 comprises 12 residues. V lost 5 bases and J 6 bases, leaving 8 bases between the germline ends. Germline values: CDR1 SGHVS, CDR2 FNYEAQ. The chain links TRBV7-6 to TRBJ2-1, with D perhaps TRBD1 or TRBD2 (5 bases each). Sequences were obtained from PBMCs. The receptor was isolated from a human donor in good health (CMV status not recorded). Some clones in this sample may be carry-over from other donors' samples. The chain's CDR3 is CASSPGRNEQFF. The CDR3 region has the DNA TGTGCCAGCAGCCCGGGGCGCAATGAGCAGTTCTTC.